The clone carrying this T cell receptor (beta chain) was observed at least ten times. This entry comes from a study of T cells in Graves' hyperthyroidism and ophthalmopathy. Whole-study context: It was at initial diagnosis, before any treatment, that peripheral blood was collected.

Amplification yielded TCR beta CDR3 regions, with RNA transcripts as the source. An initial round of RT-PCR targeting the TCR CDR3 relied on the HTBI primer set. Each CDR3 protein gets one entry after TCRdb re-called the multiplex PCR reads with MiXCR. Of more than 300,000 distinct CDR3 sequences listed, about 14% are singletons. For ophthalmopathy patients, the Clinical Activity Score was at least 3 and the NOSPECS grade at least 4; duration was under 3 months. Germline V gene sequence: CDR1 SEHNR, CDR2 FQNEAQ (reference sequence). The CDR3 runs 14 residues. V lost 1 base and J lost 4, with 10 bases in between.

Sequencing was performed on blood. The chain joins TRBV7-9 to TRBJ1-2; no clear D gene. This TCR was sampled from a woman aged 30 to 39 with Graves' ophthalmopathy. The CDR3 reads CASSLEARGYGYTF. CDR3 sequence (DNA): TGTGCCAGCAGCTTAGAGGCCAGAGGCTATGGCTACACCTTC.